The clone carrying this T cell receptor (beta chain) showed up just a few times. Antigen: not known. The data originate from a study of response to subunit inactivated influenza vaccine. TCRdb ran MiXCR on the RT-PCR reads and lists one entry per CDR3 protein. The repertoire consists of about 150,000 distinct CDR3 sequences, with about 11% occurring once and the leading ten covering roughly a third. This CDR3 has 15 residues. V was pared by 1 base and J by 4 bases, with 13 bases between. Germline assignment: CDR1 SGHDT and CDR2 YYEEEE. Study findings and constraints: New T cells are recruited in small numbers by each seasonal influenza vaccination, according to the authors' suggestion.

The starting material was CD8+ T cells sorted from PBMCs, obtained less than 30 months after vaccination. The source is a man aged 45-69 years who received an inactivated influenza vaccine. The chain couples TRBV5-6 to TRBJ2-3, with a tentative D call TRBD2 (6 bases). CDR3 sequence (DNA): TGTGCCAGCAGCTTGATCCGGGAGTGGTCAGATACGCAGTATTTT. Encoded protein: CASSLIREWSDTQYF.